A single sample is the source of the 20 T cell receptor beta chains below, sequenced in a study of T cells after yellow fever vaccination. TCRdb ran MiXCR on the 5' RACE reads and lists one entry per CDR3 protein. The sample has roughly 240,000 distinct CDR3 sequences, more than 6.5% seen once. The source material was CD4+ T cells sorted from PBMCs, sampled on the day of the yellow fever booster vaccination. The receptors were gathered from a man under 40 who received the YFV17D yellow fever vaccine.

The CDR3 DNA reads TGCAGTGCTAGGGGAATCGGGGGGCCGGGCAATCAGCCCCAGCATTTT. Its protein product is CSARGIGGPGNQPQHF. V usage is TRBV20-1 and J usage is TRBJ1-5; D is perhaps TRBD1 (6 bases). CDR1 is DFQATT and CDR2 is SNEGSKA in the germline V gene (reference sequence). This CDR3 is 16 amino acids long. Trimming pared 3 bases from V and 2 bases from J, leaving 17 bases between.

This clonotype was counted many times. The chain recombines TRBV5-6 with TRBJ2-1, with D unclear. V lost 1 base and J 10 bases, leaving 6 bases between the germline ends. There are 11 residues in the CDR3. Per the germline V gene, CDR1 is SGHDT and CDR2 is YYEEEE. CDR3 nucleotide sequence: TGTGCCAGCAGCTTGTCCTCGGAGCAGTTCTTC. It codes for CASSLSSEQFF. The whole variable domain, remainder taken from reference TRBV5-6 and TRBJ2-1, is DAGVTQSPTHLIKTRGQQVTLRCSPKSGHDTVSWYQQALGQGPQFIFQYYEEEERQRGNFPDRFSGHQFPNYSSELNVNALLLGDSALYLCASSLSSEQFFGPGTRLTVL.

This chain uses TRBV4-3 with TRBJ2-5; the match to TRBD2 covers 7 bases. V was pared by 3 bases and J by 5 bases, with 12 bases of the junction left unmatched. The CDR3 consists of 16 residues. Germline loops: CDR1 LGHNA, CDR2 YSLEER. The CDR3 DNA follows: TGCGCCAGCAGCCAGAACGGTCAGGGAGGGTGGGAGACCCAGTACTTC. This encodes CASSQNGQGGWETQYF.

The chain has TRBV5-6 and TRBJ2-2, with D perhaps TRBD1 (6 bases). The germline V gene encodes CDR1 SGHDT and CDR2 YYEEEE. CDR3 length equals 16 residues. Trimming removed 0 bases from V and 6 bases from J, with 15 bases in between. This CDR3 reads CASSLDADRLAGELFF. The DNA of the CDR3 is TGTGCCAGCAGCTTGGATGCGGACAGATTAGCCGGGGAGCTGTTTTTT.

J is TRBJ1-1 and V is TRBV19; 7 bases align to TRBD1. J was trimmed by 5 bases and V by 6 bases; bases with no gene match: 9. The CDR3 sequence is 14 residues long. The germline V gene encodes CDR1 LNHDA and CDR2 SQIVND (reference sequence). The CDR3 bases are TGTGCCAGTAGGTTCGAGGGGGCAACGACTGAAGCTTTCTTT. Translation: CASRFEGATTEAFF.

This clonotype was found many times. This chain links TRBV18 with TRBJ2-5; D is unclear. Germline V gives CDR1 KGHSH, CDR2 LQKENI. CDR3 length equals 12 residues. The V gene lost 3 bases and the J gene lost 5 bases, with 7 bases spanning the gap. The CDR3 DNA sequence: TGTGCCAGCTCACCGGGCTTCGAGACCCAGTACTTC. Residues: CASSPGFETQYF.

The chain couples TRBV9 to TRBJ2-3; maybe TRBD1 (7 bases). Germline V gives CDR1 SGDLS, CDR2 YYNGEE. V was pared by 3 bases and J by 4 bases, with 18 bases between. The CDR3 runs 16 residues. CDR3 DNA sequence: TGTGCCAGCAGCGCTAACTCCCAGGGGGGATCAGATACGCAGTATTTT. This translates into CASSANSQGGSDTQYF.

There are a few counts of this clonotype. CDR3 amino acids: CASSQTGGRETQYF. The CDR3 DNA reads as TGTGCCAGCAGCCAAACAGGGGGTCGTGAGACCCAGTACTTC. The chain links TRBV6-5 to TRBJ2-5; 8 nucleotides match TRBD1. With V trimmed by 6 bases and J by 5 bases, 8 bases remained unmatched. Germline assignment: CDR1 MNHEY and CDR2 SVGAGI. There are 14 residues in the CDR3.

The rearrangement uses TRBV5-1 and TRBJ2-7; 12 nucleotides match TRBD2. Germline V CDR1 and CDR2: SGHRS, YFSETQ. This CDR3 region has 15 residues. The V and J ends lost 4 bases and 2 bases, in that order; junction bases with no gene match: 4. CDR3 sequence (DNA): TGCGCCAGCAGCCGAGCTAGCGGGAGGGCCTACGAGCAGTACTTC. Translating gives CASSRASGRAYEQYF.

This clonotype came up a few times. The chain links TRBV20-1 to TRBJ1-1, with D possibly being TRBD1 (5 bases). Germline V gives CDR1 DFQATT, CDR2 SNEGSKA (reference sequence). This CDR3 has 14 amino acids. Trimming cost V 0 bases and J 0 bases, with 8 bases left between them. CDR3 DNA sequence: TGCAGTGCTAGAGAAGGGACCCTGAACACTGAAGCTTTCTTT. This sequence encodes CSAREGTLNTEAFF.

Regarding this clonotype: This clone may be a read error of a much larger clone one base away. This sequence joins TRBV3-1 and TRBJ2-7, with TRBD1 identical over 9 bases. CDR1 LGHDT and CDR2 YNNKEL come from the germline V gene (reference sequence). CDR3 length: 21 amino acids. CDR3 sequence reads: CASSQAEDDWLSGTGRYVQYF. For the CDR3, the DNA is TGTGCCAGCAGCCAAGCGGAAGACGACTGGCTGTCCGGGACAGGGCGGTACGTGCAGTACTTC.

This clonotype came up many times. The genes are TRBV20-1 and TRBJ2-7, with a weak D call TRBD2 (5 bases). Germline-derived CDR1 and CDR2 are DFQATT and SNEGSKA (reference sequence). The CDR3 totals 13 residues. Trimming left V 6 bases short and J 4 bases short, with 16 bases between. The CDR3 region has the DNA TGCAGTGCGGCCACTAGGGTTGGATACGAGCAGTACTTC. Amino acids: CSAATRVGYEQYF.

This clonotype showed up just a few times. The CDR3 spells CASSLTRQETQYF. For the CDR3, the DNA is TGCGCCAGCAGCTTGACACGACAAGAGACCCAGTACTTC. This chain links TRBV5-1 with TRBJ2-5; no definite D call. This CDR3 has 13 residues. Per the germline V gene, CDR1 is SGHRS and CDR2 is YFSETQ. Trimming left V 1 base short and J 2 bases short, with 6 bases between.

With respect to this clonotype: With a much larger clone just one base away, this may be a read error. The V gene is TRBV29-1, the J gene TRBJ2-7, with D unclear. CDR1 is SQVTM and CDR2 is ANQGSEA in the germline V gene. Trimming took 4 bases from V and 2 from J, leaving 6 bases between them. The CDR3 is 11 residues long. In nucleotides, the CDR3 is TGCAGCGTTGGGCCGGCCTACGAGCAGTACTTC. The encoded protein is CSVGPAYEQYF.

Many counts were recorded for this clonotype. The chain joins TRBV7-7 to TRBJ2-3, with D perhaps TRBD1 (6 bases). V lost 1 base and J lost 8, with 13 bases in between. This CDR3 spans 14 amino acids. Per germline, CDR1 SSHAT and CDR2 FNYEAQ (reference sequence). CDR3 coding DNA: TGTGCCAGCAGCTTAGAAGGGGGAACTTCTACGCAGTATTTT. This gives the protein CASSLEGGTSTQYF.

The rearrangement joins TRBV5-6 to TRBJ2-2; D might be TRBD2 (6 bases). The CDR3 totals 15 residues. Trimming removed 0 bases at V and 6 bases at J, with 12 bases between. CDR1 SGHDT and CDR2 YYEEEE come from the germline V gene. The CDR3 is CASSLDVGGSGELFF. CDR3 DNA sequence: TGTGCCAGCAGCTTGGACGTCGGAGGGTCCGGGGAGCTGTTTTTT. The full variable domain, in which reference TRBV5-6 and TRBJ2-2 provide the parts outside the CDR3, is DAGVTQSPTHLIKTRGQQVTLRCSPKSGHDTVSWYQQALGQGPQFIFQYYEEEERQRGNFPDRFSGHQFPNYSSELNVNALLLGDSALYLCASSLDVGGSGELFFGEGSRLTVL.

For this clonotype: One junction end disagrees with the germline gene, perhaps due to a read error. This sequence joins TRBV5-6 and TRBJ2-3, with D possibly matching TRBD2 (5 bases). This CDR3 has 13 amino acids. Germline V gives CDR1 SGHDT, CDR2 YYEEEE. The DNA of the CDR3 is TGTGCCAGCAGAGCCCGGGGAACAGATACGAAGTATTTT. Translated, it gives CASRARGTDTKYF.

This clonotype was seen only a few times. The chain recombines TRBV5-1 with TRBJ2-2; 13 nucleotides agree with TRBD2. V lost 4 bases to trimming and J lost 4 bases; unmatched junction nucleotides: 4. This CDR3 has 16 amino acids. Germline V lookup: CDR1 SGHRS, CDR2 YFSETQ. In DNA form, the CDR3 reads TGCGCCAGCAGCCCGCGACTAGCGGGAGGCACCGGGGAGCTGTTTTTT. Protein product: CASSPRLAGGTGELFF.

This clonotype has only a few counts. The V and J genes are TRBV21-1 and TRBJ1-6; TRBD1 is the table's D call, not checked against the DNA. TRBV21-1 is annotated as a pseudogene. There are 15 residues in the CDR3. CDR3 DNA: TGTGCCAGCAGCAAAGATGGGCCAGGGCGATCACCCCTCCACTTT. Its translation: CASSKDGPGRSPLHF.

At least ten counts were recorded for this clonotype. The V call is TRBV29-1, the J call TRBJ2-7; possibly TRBD2 for D (6 bases). The CDR3 runs 12 residues. Germline values: CDR1 SQVTM, CDR2 ANQGSEA. The V end was cut by 1 base, the J end by 4 bases, with 8 bases between. CDR3 in DNA: TGCAGCGTTGAAGGCGGGGAGTACGAGCAGTACTTC. This gives the protein CSVEGGEYEQYF.